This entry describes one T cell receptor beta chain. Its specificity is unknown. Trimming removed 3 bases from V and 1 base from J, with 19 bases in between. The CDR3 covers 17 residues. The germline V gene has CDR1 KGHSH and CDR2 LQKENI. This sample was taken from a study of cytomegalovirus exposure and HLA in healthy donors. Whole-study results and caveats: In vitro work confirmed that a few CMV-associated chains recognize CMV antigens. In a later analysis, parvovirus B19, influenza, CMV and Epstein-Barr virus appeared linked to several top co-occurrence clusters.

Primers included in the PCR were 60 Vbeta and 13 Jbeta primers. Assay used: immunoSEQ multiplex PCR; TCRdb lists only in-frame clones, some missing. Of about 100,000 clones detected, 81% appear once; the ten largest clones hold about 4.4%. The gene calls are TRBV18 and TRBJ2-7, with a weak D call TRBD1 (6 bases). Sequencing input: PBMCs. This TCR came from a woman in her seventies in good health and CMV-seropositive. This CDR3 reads CASSPQGKGSGSYEQYF. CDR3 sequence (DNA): TGTGCCAGCTCACCTCAGGGGAAGGGGTCCGGATCCTACGAGCAGTACTTC.